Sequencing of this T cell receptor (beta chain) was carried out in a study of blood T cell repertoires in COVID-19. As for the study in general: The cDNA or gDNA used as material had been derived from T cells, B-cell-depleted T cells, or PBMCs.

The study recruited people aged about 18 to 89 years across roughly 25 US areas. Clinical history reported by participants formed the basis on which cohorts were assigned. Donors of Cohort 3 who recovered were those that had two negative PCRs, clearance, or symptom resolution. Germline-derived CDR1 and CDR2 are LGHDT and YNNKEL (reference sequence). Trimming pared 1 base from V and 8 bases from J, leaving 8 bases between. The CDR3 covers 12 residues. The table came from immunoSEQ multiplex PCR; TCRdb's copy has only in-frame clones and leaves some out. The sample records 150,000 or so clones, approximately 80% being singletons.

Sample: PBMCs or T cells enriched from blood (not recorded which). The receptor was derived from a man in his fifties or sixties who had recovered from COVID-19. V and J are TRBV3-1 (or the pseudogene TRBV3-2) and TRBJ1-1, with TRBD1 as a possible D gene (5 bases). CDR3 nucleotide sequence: TGTGCCAGCAGCCAAGGACAGTTAGAAGCTTTCTTT. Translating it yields CASSQGQLEAFF.